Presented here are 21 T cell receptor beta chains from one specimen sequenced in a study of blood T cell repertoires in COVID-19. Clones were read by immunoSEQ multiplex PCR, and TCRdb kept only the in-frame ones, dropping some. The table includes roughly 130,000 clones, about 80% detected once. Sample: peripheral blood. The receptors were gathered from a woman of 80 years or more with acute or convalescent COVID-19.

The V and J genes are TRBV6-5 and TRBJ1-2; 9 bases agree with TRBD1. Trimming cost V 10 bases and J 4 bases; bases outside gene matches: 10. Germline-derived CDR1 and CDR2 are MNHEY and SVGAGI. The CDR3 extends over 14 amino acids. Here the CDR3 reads CANGPGQGTYGYTF. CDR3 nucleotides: TGTGCCAACGGACCGGGACAGGGAACCTATGGCTACACCTTC.

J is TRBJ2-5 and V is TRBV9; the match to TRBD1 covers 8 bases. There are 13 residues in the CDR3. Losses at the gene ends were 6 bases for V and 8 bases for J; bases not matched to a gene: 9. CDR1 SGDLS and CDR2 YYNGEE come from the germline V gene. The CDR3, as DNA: TGTGCCAGCAATCGACAGGGGCTAGGAACCCAGTACTTC. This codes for CASNRQGLGTQYF.

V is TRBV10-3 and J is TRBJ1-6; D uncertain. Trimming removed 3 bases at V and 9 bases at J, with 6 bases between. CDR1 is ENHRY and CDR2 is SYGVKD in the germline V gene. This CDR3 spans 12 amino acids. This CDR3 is CAISDLISPLHF. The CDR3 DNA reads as TGTGCCATCAGTGACCTAATTTCACCCCTCCACTTT.

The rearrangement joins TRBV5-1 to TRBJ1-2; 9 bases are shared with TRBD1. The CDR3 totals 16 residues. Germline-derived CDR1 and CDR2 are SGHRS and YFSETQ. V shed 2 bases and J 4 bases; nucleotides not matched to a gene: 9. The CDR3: CASSLPTQGAGYGYTF. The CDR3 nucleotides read TGCGCCAGCAGCTTACCTACACAGGGGGCTGGCTATGGCTACACCTTC.

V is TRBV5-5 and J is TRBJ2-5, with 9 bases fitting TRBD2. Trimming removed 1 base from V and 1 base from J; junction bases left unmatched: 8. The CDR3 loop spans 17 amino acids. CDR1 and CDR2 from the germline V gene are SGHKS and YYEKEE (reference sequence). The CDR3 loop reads CASSLTERGAFQETQYF. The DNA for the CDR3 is TGTGCCAGCAGCTTGACAGAGCGGGGGGCTTTCCAAGAGACCCAGTACTTC.

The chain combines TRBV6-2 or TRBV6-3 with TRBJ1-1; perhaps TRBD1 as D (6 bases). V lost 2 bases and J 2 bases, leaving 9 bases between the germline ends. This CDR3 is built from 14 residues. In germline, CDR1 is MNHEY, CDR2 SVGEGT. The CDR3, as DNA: TGTGCCAGCAGTTACGCGACAGGAAACACTGAAGCTTTCTTT. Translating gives CASSYATGNTEAFF.

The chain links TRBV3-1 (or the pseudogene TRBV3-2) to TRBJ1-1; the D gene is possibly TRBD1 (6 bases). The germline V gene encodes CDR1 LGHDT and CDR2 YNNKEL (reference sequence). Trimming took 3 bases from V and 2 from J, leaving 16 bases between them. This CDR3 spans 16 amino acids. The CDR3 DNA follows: TGTGCCAGCAGCCACAGGGGTGGGTCTCGCAACACTGAAGCTTTCTTT. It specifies CASSHRGGSRNTEAFF.

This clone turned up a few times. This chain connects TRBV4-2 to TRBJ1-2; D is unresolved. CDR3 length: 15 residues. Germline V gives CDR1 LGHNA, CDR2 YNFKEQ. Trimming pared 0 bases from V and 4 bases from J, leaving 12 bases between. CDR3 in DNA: TGTGCCAGCAGCCAAGAGGCCAGGTCCCGCTATGGCTACACCTTC. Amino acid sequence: CASSQEARSRYGYTF.

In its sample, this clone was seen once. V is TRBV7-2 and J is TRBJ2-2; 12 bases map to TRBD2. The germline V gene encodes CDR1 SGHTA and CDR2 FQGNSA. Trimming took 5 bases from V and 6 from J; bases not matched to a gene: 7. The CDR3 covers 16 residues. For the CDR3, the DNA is TGTGCCAGCAGCCAAGGACTAGCGGGGCATTCCGGGGAGCTGTTTTTT. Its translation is CASSQGLAGHSGELFF.

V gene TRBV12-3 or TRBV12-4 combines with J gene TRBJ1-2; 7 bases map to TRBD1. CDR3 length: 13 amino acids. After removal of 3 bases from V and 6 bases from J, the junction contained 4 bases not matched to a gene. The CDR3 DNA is TGTGCCAGCAGTTTGAGGCAGGGGGATGGCTACACCTTC. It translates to CASSLRQGDGYTF.

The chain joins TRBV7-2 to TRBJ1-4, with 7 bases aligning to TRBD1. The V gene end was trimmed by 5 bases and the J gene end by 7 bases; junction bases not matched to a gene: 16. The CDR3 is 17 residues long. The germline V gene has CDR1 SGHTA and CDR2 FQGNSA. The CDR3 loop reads CASSLQIRQGFSEKLFF. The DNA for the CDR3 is TGTGCCAGCAGCCTGCAAATACGACAGGGTTTCTCTGAAAAACTGTTTTTT.

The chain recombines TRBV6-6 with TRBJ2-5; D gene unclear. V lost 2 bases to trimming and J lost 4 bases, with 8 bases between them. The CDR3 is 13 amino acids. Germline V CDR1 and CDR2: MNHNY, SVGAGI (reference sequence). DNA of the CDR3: TGTGCCAGCAGTTACGTGCAGTCAGAGACCCAGTACTTC. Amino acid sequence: CASSYVQSETQYF.

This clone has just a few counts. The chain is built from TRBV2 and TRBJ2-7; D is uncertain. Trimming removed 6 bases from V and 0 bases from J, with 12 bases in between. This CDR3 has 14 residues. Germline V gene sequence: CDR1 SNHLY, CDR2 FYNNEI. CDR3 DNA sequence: TGTGCCAGCAGCCCGGGTCGAAGCTCCTACGAGCAGTACTTC. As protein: CASSPGRSSYEQYF.

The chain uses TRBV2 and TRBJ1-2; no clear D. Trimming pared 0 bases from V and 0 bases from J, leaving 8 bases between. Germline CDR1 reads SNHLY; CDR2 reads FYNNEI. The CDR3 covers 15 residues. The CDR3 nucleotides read TGTGCCAGCAGTGAAGCCTATAGAACTAACTATGGCTACACCTTC. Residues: CASSEAYRTNYGYTF.

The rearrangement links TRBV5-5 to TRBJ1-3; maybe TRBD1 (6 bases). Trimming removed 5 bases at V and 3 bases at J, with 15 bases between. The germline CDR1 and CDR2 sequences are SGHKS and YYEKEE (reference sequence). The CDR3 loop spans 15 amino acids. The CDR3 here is CASRSVFRGGNTIYF. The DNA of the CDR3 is TGTGCCAGCAGATCAGTGTTCAGGGGTGGAAACACCATATATTTT. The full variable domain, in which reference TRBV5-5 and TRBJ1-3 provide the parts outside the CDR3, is DAGVTQSPTHLIKTRGQQVTLRCSPISGHKSVSWYQQVLGQGPQFIFQYYEKEERGRGNFPDRFSARQFPNYSSELNVNALLLGDSALYLCASRSVFRGGNTIYFGEGSWLTVV.

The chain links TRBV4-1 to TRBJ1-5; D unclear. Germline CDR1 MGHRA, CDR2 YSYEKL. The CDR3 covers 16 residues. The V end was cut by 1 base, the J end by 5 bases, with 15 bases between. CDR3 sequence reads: CASSQGSGSVDQPQHF. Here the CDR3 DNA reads TGCGCCAGCAGCCAAGGATCTGGGAGTGTGGATCAGCCCCAGCATTTT.

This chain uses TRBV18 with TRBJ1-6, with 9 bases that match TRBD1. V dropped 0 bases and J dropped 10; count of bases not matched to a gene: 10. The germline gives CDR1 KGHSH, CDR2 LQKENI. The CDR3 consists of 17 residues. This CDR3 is CASSPPGRTGGRSPLHF. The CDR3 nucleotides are TGTGCCAGCTCACCACCGGGGAGAACAGGGGGCCGATCACCCCTCCACTTT. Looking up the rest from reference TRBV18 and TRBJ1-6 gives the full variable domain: NAGVMQNPRHLVRRRGQEARLRCSPMKGHSHVYWYRQLPEEGLKFMVYLQKENIIDESGMPKERFSAEFPKEGPSILRIQQVVRGDSAAYFCASSPPGRTGGRSPLHFGNGTRLTVT.

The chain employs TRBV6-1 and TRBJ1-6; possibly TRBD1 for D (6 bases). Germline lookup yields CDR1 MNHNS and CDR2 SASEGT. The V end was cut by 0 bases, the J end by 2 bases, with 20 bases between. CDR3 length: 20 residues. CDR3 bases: TGTGCCAGCAGTGAAGCGCTTAGGTATAGGGGGAGTACCTATAATTCACCCCTCCACTTT. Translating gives CASSEALRYRGSTYNSPLHF.

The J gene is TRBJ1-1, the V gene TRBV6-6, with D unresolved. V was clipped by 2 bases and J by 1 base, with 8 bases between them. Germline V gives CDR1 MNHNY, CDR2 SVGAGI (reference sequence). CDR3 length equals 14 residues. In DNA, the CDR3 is TGTGCCAGCAGTTACGGGCAGGCGAACACTGAAGCTTTCTTT. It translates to CASSYGQANTEAFF.

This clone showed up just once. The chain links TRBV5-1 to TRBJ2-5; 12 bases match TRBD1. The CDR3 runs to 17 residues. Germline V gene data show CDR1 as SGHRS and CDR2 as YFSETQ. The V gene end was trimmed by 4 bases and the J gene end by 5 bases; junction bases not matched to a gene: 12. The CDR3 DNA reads TGCGCCAGCAGCGAAGGGACAGGGGGCGCTCGTCTTGAGACCCAGTACTTC. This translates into CASSEGTGGARLETQYF.

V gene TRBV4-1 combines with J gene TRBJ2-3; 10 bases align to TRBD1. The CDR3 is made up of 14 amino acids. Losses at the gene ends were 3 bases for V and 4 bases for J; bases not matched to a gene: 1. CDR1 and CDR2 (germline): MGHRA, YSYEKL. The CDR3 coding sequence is TGCGCCAGCAGCCAGGGGACAGGGGCAGATACGCAGTATTTT. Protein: CASSQGTGADTQYF.